Listed here are 22 T cell receptor beta chains from one sample, sequenced in a study of blood T cell repertoires in COVID-19. The assay was immunoSEQ multiplex PCR, and TCRdb's table has in-frame clones only and misses some. In the table there are about 210,000 clones, around 81% of which are singletons. The sample consisted of PBMCs or T cells enriched from blood (not recorded which). The receptor set was obtained from a woman between 45 and 60 years old with acute COVID-19.

The chain has TRBV24-1 and TRBJ2-2, with 7 positions matching TRBD1. CDR1 and CDR2 (germline): KGHDR, SFDVKD. J was trimmed by 5 bases and V by 3 bases; bases with no gene match: 11. This CDR3 region has 17 residues. The DNA for the CDR3 is TGTGCCACCAGTGATCAGACAGGGAAGAGTTGGACCGGGGAGCTGTTTTTT. It translates to CATSDQTGKSWTGELFF.

The rearrangement uses TRBV7-2 and TRBJ2-1; D might be TRBD2 (6 bases). V lost 4 bases and J 7 bases, leaving 29 bases between the germline ends. The CDR3 has 19 residues. From germline, CDR1 is SGHTA and CDR2 FQGNSA. CDR3 amino acids: CASSSRHNPGLWPTNEQFF. The CDR3 DNA reads as TGTGCCAGCAGCTCCCGCCATAATCCGGGACTCTGGCCTACTAATGAGCAGTTCTTC.

The V call is TRBV7-7, the J call TRBJ2-7; 7 bases match TRBD1. The V segment lost 8 bases and the J segment 2 bases; nucleotides outside the gene matches: 6. Germline CDR1 SSHAT, CDR2 FNYEAQ (reference sequence). The CDR3 is 13 amino acids. CDR3 sequence reads: CASGPQGAYEQYF. For the CDR3, the DNA is TGTGCCAGCGGTCCCCAGGGGGCCTACGAGCAGTACTTC. The variable domain in full, with the rest retrieved from reference TRBV7-7 and TRBJ2-7, is GAGVSQSPRYKVTKRGQDVTLRCDPISSHATLYWYQQALGQGPEFLTYFNYEAQPDKSGLPSDRFSAERPEGSISTLTIQRTEQRDSAMYRCASGPQGAYEQYFGPGTRLTVT.

The chain has TRBV24-1 and TRBJ2-7; 10 positions agree with TRBD1. Trimming took 5 bases from V and 0 from J; bases not matched to a gene: 3. The length of the CDR3 is 15 residues. CDR1 is KGHDR, CDR2 SFDVKD, per germline. CDR3: CATSARTGGSYEQYF. CDR3 bases: TGTGCCACCAGTGCCCGGACAGGGGGCTCCTACGAGCAGTACTTC.

The chain has TRBV29-1 and TRBJ2-3, with TRBD1 matching over 9 bases. The CDR3 has 16 residues. Trimming at V came to 4 bases and at J to 3 bases, leaving 11 bases not matched to a gene. Per germline, CDR1 SQVTM and CDR2 ANQGSEA. The CDR3 here is CSVAPLLGQGTDTQYF. The CDR3 DNA sequence: TGCAGCGTTGCCCCCCTCCTAGGACAGGGGACAGATACGCAGTATTTT.

This clone showed up just once. The chain joins TRBV7-2 to TRBJ2-3, with 12 bases fitting TRBD2. The CDR3 covers 16 residues. CDR1 and CDR2 (germline): SGHTA, FQGNSA. The V gene end was trimmed by 5 bases and the J gene end by 5 bases; junction bases not matched to a gene: 8. This chain's CDR3 is CASSNYLAGGGDTQYF. The CDR3 region has the DNA TGTGCCAGCAGCAACTACCTAGCGGGGGGGGGAGATACGCAGTATTTT.

The chain joins TRBV5-4 to TRBJ2-2, with 7 bases aligning to TRBD1. The V and J ends lost 4 bases and 0 bases, in that order; junction bases with no gene match: 3. This CDR3 has 15 residues. Germline lookup yields CDR1 SGHNT and CDR2 YYREEE (reference sequence). The CDR3 here is CASSQTGTNTGELFF. The DNA for the CDR3 is TGTGCCAGCAGCCAGACAGGGACGAACACCGGGGAGCTGTTTTTT.

The V call is TRBV27, the J call TRBJ1-5; 7 bases align to TRBD1. In germline, CDR1 is MNHEY, CDR2 SMNVEV (reference sequence). After removal of 5 bases from V and 6 bases from J, the junction contained 7 bases not matched to a gene. The CDR3 is 14 residues long. The CDR3 sequence: CASSGTVASQPQHF. In nucleotides, the CDR3 is TGTGCCAGCAGTGGGACAGTCGCTAGTCAGCCCCAGCATTTT.

This chain uses TRBV6-2 or TRBV6-3 with TRBJ2-5, with 14 positions matching TRBD2. Germline assignment: CDR1 MNHEY and CDR2 SVGEGT. J lost 0 bases, V lost 0 bases, and 12 bases had no gene match. This CDR3 is 21 amino acids long. The CDR3 region is CASSYSPPGLAGAGYQETQYF. CDR3 in DNA: TGTGCCAGCAGTTACTCACCTCCGGGACTAGCGGGAGCTGGGTACCAAGAGACCCAGTACTTC.

The chain recombines TRBV29-1 with TRBJ1-2; tentative D call: TRBD1 (6 bases). The CDR3 is 13 amino acids. The germline CDR1 and CDR2 sequences are SQVTM and ANQGSEA. V was cut by 2 bases and J by 2 bases, with 9 bases left in between. In nucleotides, the CDR3 is TGCAGCGTTGAACAGGGGTTGAACTATGGCTACACCTTC. Its protein is CSVEQGLNYGYTF.

CDR3 in amino acids: CASSLVQEGTGELFF. The DNA for the CDR3 is TGTGCCAGCAGCTTGGTTCAGGAAGGCACCGGGGAGCTGTTTTTT. The chain uses TRBV5-4 and TRBJ2-2, with D hard to call. Germline V gene lookup returns CDR1 SGHNT and CDR2 YYREEE (reference sequence). This CDR3 has 15 residues. The V gene lost 0 bases and the J gene lost 4 bases, with 10 bases spanning the gap.

CDR3 bases: TGTGCCAGCAGCGTAGGGACAGACCTATCCCCCTACGAGCAGTACTTC. It translates to CASSVGTDLSPYEQYF. The chain employs TRBV9 and TRBJ2-7; a weak D match, TRBD1 (6 bases). The V and J ends lost 0 bases and 2 bases respectively, with 15 bases between them. This CDR3 has 16 amino acids. CDR1 and CDR2 (germline): SGDLS, YYNGEE.

The chain has TRBV6-2 or TRBV6-3 and TRBJ2-7; 11 nucleotides agree with TRBD2. Per germline, CDR1 MNHEY and CDR2 SVGEGT. The length of the CDR3 is 16 residues. V lost 5 bases, J lost 2 bases, and 8 bases stayed unmatched. The CDR3, as DNA: TGTGCCAGCAGTACGATCCCTAGCGGGGGGACCTACGAGCAGTACTTC. Translation: CASSTIPSGGTYEQYF.

This clone was seen more than once but under ten times. J is TRBJ1-5 and V is TRBV2; 7 bases align to TRBD1. Germline V gene data show CDR1 as SNHLY and CDR2 as FYNNEI. The J segment lost 7 bases and the V segment lost 4 bases, leaving 10 bases of the junction unmatched. This CDR3 has 15 residues. In DNA, the CDR3 is TGTGCCAGCAGTGGCGAGACAGGGATCGGGCAGCCCCAGCATTTT. Its protein is CASSGETGIGQPQHF.

This chain joins TRBV24-1 and TRBJ1-2, with D possibly TRBD1 on 6 matching bases. V lost 4 bases, J lost 3 bases, and 8 bases lay in between. Germline values: CDR1 KGHDR, CDR2 SFDVKD. CDR3 size: 13 residues. The chain's CDR3 is CATSDRTDYGYTF. The DNA for the CDR3 is TGTGCCACCAGTGACCGGACAGACTATGGCTACACCTTC.

This chain connects TRBV6-5 to TRBJ1-4, with D perhaps matching TRBD1 (6 bases). V was pared by 8 bases and J by 3 bases, with 16 bases between. This CDR3 is 15 amino acids long. Germline V gives CDR1 MNHEY, CDR2 SVGAGI. The DNA for the CDR3 is TGTGCCAGCTTCTTCCAGGGGCGACCTAATGAAAAACTGTTTTTT. Its protein is CASFFQGRPNEKLFF.

The chain is built from TRBV5-5 and TRBJ2-2; the D gene is possibly TRBD2 (6 bases). The CDR3 has 17 amino acids. Germline V gene lookup returns CDR1 SGHKS and CDR2 YYEKEE (reference sequence). V gave up 1 base and J gave up 4 bases, with 17 bases separating them. This CDR3 reads CASSLMAHGGVTGELFF. The CDR3 region has the DNA TGTGCCAGCAGCTTGATGGCCCACGGGGGTGTCACCGGGGAGCTGTTTTTT. The whole variable domain, remainder taken from reference TRBV5-5 and TRBJ2-2, is DAGVTQSPTHLIKTRGQQVTLRCSPISGHKSVSWYQQVLGQGPQFIFQYYEKEERGRGNFPDRFSARQFPNYSSELNVNALLLGDSALYLCASSLMAHGGVTGELFFGEGSRLTVL.

CDR3 nucleotide sequence: TGTGCCAGCAGCTTGGTGCAGGTCTACGAGCAGTACTTC. This translates into CASSLVQVYEQYF. The V and J genes are TRBV11-2 and TRBJ2-7; D is ambiguous. This CDR3 is built from 13 residues. Germline values: CDR1 SGHAT, CDR2 FQNNGV. With 3 bases removed from V and 3 bases from J, the gap between germline ends came to 9 bases.

V is TRBV5-1 and J is TRBJ2-7; the match to TRBD2 covers 12 bases. J gave up 4 bases and V 3 bases, and 8 bases lay outside the gene matches. Germline assignment: CDR1 SGHRS and CDR2 YFSETQ. This CDR3 contains 16 residues. Written as DNA, the CDR3 is TGCGCCAGCAGCTGGGAGACTAGCGGGAGTAGATACGAGCAGTACTTC. It translates to CASSWETSGSRYEQYF.

The chain employs TRBV27 and TRBJ1-6, with 7 bases identical to TRBD1. This CDR3 contains 16 residues. The V gene end was trimmed by 6 bases and the J gene end by 4 bases; junction bases not matched to a gene: 9. Looked up from germline, CDR1 is MNHEY and CDR2 is SMNVEV (reference sequence). The CDR3 is CASRPTGWEYNSPLHF. The CDR3 nucleotides read TGTGCCAGCAGACCGACAGGGTGGGAATATAATTCACCCCTCCACTTT.

This chain joins TRBV5-1 and TRBJ1-3, with 7 bases identical to TRBD1. J was trimmed by 2 bases and V by 0 bases; bases with no gene match: 5. CDR1 and CDR2 (germline): SGHRS, YFSETQ. There are 16 residues in the CDR3. The CDR3 DNA reads TGCGCCAGCAGCTTGGTAGGGGGCGACCCTGGAAACACCATATATTTT. Residues: CASSLVGGDPGNTIYF.

The genes are TRBV4-1 and TRBJ2-1; 8 positions agree with TRBD2. V dropped 0 bases and J dropped 6; count of bases not matched to a gene: 7. Germline assignment: CDR1 MGHRA and CDR2 YSYEKL. The CDR3 has 16 amino acids. The CDR3 spells CASSQDAGTSFNEQFF. The CDR3 DNA reads TGCGCCAGCAGCCAAGACGCCGGGACTAGTTTCAATGAGCAGTTCTTC.